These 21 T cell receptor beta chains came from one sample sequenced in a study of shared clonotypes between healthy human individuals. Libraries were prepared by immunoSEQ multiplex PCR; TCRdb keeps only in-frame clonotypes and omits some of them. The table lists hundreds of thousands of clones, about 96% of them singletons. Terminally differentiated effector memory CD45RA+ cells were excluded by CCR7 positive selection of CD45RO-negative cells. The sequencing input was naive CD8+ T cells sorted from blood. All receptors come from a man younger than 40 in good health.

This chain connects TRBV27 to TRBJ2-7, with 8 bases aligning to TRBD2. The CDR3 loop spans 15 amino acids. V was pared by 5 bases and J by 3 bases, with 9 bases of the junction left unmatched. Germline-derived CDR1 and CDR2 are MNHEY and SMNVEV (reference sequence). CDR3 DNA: TGTGCCAGCAGTCCCCGACTAGCGTGGATCTACGAGCAGTACTTC. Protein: CASSPRLAWIYEQYF.

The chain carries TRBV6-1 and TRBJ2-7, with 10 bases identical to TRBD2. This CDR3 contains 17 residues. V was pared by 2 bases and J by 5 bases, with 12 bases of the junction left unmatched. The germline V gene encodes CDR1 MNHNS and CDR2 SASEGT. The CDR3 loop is CASSETLPAGGTDEQYF. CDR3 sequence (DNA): TGTGCCAGCAGTGAAACACTTCCAGCGGGAGGGACAGACGAGCAGTACTTC.

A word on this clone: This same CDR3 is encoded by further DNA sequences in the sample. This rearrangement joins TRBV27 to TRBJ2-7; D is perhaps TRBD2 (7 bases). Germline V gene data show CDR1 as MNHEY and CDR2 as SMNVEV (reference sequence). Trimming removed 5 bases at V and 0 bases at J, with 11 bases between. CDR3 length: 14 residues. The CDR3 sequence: CASSPGGGSYEQYF. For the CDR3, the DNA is TGTGCCAGCAGTCCGGGGGGCGGCTCCTACGAGCAGTACTTC.

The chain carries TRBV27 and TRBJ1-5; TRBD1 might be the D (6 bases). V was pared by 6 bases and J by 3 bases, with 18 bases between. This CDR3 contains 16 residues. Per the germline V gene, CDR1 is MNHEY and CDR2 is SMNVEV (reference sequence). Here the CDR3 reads CASRSDQQGHNQPQHF. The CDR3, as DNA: TGTGCCAGCAGGTCGGATCAACAGGGTCACAATCAGCCCCAGCATTTT.

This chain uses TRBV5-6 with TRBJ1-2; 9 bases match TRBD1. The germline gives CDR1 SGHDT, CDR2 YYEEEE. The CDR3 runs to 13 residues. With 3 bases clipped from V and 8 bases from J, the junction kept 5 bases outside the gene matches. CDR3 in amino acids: CASSSGQGFGYTF. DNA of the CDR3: TGTGCCAGCAGCTCGGGACAGGGATTCGGCTACACCTTC.

The CDR3 bases are TGTGCCAGCACCCCAGGAGGAAGCCAGCCCCAGCATTTT. It encodes CASTPGGSQPQHF. The rearrangement links TRBV6-5 to TRBJ1-5; D not certain. CDR3 length equals 13 residues. The V end lost 7 bases, the J end lost 7 bases, and 14 bases lay between the germline ends. In germline, CDR1 is MNHEY, CDR2 SVGAGI.

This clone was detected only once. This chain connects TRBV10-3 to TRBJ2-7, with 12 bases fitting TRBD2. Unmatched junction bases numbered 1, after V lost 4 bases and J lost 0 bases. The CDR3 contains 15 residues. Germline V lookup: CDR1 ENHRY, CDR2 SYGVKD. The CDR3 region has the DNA TGTGCCATCAGTGGGACTAGCGGGATCTCCTACGAGCAGTACTTC. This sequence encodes CAISGTSGISYEQYF.

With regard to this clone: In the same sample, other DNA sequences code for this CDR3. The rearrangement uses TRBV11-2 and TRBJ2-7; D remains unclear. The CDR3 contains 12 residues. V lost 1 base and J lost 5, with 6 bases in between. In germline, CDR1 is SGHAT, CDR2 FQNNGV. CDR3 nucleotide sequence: TGTGCCAGCAGCTTAGGGGGAAACGAGCAGTACTTC. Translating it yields CASSLGGNEQYF. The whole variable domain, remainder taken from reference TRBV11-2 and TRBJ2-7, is EAGVAQSPRYKIIEKRQSVAFWCNPISGHATLYWYQQILGQGPKLLIQFQNNGVVDDSQLPKDRFSAERLKGVDSTLKIQPAKLEDSAVYLCASSLGGNEQYFGPGTRLTVT.

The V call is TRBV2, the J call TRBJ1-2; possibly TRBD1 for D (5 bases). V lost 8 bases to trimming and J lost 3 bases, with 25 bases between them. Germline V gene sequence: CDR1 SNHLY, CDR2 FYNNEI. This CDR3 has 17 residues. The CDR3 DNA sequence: TGTGCCAGCCTATCAGAAGGTATCAGGGAGTGGTACTATGGCTACACCTTC. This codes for CASLSEGIREWYYGYTF.

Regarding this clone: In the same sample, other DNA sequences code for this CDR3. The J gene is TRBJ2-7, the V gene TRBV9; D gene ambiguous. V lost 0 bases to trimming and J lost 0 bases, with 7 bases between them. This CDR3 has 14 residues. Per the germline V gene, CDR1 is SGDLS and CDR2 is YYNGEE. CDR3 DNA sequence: TGTGCCAGCAGCGTAGAAGAGGTCTCCTACGAGCAGTACTTC. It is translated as CASSVEEVSYEQYF. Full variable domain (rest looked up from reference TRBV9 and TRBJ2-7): DSGVTQTPKHLITATGQRVTLRCSPRSGDLSVYWYQQSLDQGLQFLIQYYNGEERAKGNILERFSAQQFPDLHSELNLSSLELGDSALYFCASSVEEVSYEQYFGPGTRLTVT.

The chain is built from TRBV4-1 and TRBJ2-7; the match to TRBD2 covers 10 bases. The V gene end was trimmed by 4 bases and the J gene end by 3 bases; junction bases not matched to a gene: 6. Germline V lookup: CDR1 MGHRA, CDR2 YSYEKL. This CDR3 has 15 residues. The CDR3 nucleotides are TGCGCCAGCAGCCCCGGACTAGCGGAGAACTACGAGCAGTACTTC. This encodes CASSPGLAENYEQYF.

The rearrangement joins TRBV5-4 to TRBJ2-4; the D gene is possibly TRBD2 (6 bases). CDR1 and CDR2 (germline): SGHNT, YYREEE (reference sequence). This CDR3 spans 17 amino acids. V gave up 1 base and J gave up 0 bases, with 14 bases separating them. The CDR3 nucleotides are TGTGCCAGCAGCTTGCTTGTCGGGAGCATAGCCAAAAACATTCAGTACTTC. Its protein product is CASSLLVGSIAKNIQYF.

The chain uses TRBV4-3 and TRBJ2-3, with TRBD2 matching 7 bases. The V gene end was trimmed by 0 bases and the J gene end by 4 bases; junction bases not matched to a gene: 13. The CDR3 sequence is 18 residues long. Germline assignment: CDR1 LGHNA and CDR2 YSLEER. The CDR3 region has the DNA TGCGCCAGCAGCCAAGAATTTCGGGGAGCGGGGACCCCAGATACGCAGTATTTT. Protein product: CASSQEFRGAGTPDTQYF.

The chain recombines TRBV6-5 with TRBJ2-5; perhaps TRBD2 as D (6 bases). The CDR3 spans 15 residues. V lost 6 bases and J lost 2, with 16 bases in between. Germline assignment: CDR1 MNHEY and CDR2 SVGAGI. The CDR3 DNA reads TGTGCCAGCAGCCCGGTGGGGGGATTACAAGAGACCCAGTACTTC. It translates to CASSPVGGLQETQYF.

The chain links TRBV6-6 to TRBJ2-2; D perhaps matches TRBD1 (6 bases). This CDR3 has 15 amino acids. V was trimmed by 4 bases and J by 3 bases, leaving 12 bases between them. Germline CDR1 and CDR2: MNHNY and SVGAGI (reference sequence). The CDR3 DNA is TGTGCCAGCAGTTTAACCGGGACACACACCGGGGAGCTGTTTTTT. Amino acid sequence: CASSLTGTHTGELFF.

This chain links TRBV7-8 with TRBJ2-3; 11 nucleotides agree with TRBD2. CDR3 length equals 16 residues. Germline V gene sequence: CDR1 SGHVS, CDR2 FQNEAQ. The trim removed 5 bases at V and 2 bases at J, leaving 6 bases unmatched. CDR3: CASSHGTSGYTDTQYF. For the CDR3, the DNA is TGTGCCAGCAGCCATGGGACTAGCGGATACACAGATACGCAGTATTTT.

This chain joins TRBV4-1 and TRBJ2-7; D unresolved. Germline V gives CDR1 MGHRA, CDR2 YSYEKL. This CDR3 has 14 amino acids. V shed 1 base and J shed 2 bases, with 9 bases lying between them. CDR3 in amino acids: CASSQVARAYEQYF. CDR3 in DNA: TGCGCCAGCAGCCAAGTGGCTAGGGCCTACGAGCAGTACTTC.

CDR3 DNA: TGTGCCAGCAGCTCCCGAGGTGGGAATTTCTACAATGAGCAGTTCTTC. Translating it yields CASSSRGGNFYNEQFF. This chain connects TRBV11-2 to TRBJ2-1; unclear D gene. The CDR3 contains 16 residues. V gave up 4 bases and J gave up 3 bases, with 16 bases separating them. CDR1 is SGHAT, CDR2 FQNNGV, per germline.

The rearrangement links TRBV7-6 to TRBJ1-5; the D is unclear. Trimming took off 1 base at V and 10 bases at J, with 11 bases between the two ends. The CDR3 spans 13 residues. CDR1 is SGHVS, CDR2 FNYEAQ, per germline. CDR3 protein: CASSLEPEQPQHF. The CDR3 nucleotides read TGTGCCAGCAGCTTAGAGCCTGAACAACCCCAGCATTTT.

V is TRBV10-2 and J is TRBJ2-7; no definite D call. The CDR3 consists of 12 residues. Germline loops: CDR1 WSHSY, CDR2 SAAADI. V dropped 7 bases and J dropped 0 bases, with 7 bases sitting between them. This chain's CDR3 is CASKDVSYEQYF. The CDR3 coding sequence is TGCGCCAGCAAGGACGTCTCCTACGAGCAGTACTTC.

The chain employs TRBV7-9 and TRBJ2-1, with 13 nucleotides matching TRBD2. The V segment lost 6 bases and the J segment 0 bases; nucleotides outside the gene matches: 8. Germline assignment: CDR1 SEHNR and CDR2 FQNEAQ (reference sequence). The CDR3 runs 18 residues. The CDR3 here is CASSPGLAGRGSYNEQFF. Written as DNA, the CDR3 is TGTGCCAGCAGTCCGGGACTAGCGGGAAGGGGCTCCTACAATGAGCAGTTCTTC.